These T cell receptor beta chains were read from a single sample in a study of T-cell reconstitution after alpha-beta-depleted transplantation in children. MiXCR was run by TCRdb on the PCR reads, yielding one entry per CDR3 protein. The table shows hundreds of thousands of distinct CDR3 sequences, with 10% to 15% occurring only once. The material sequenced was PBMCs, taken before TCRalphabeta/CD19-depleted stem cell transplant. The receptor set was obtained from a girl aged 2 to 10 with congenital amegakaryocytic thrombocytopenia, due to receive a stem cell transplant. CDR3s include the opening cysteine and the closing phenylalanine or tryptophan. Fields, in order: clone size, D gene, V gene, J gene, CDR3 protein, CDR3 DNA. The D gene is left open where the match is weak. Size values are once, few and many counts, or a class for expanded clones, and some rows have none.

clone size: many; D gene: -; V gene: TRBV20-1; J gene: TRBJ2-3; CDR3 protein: CSAKRRGTDSTDTQYF; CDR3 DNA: TGCAGTGCTAAGCGCCGGGGAACGGACTCCACAGATACGCAGTATTTT
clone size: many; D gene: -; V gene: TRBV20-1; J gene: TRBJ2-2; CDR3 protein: CSASPPNTGELFF; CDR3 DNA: TGCAGTGCTAGCCCTCCGAACACCGGGGAGCTGTTTTTT
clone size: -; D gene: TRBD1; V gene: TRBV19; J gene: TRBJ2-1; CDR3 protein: CASLGTGGWNKQFF; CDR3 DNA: TGTGCCAGCTTGGGGACAGGGGGCTGGAATAAGCAGTTCTTC
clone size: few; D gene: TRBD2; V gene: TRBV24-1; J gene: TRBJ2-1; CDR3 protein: CATSDALAENYNEQFF; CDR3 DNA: TGTGCCACCAGTGACGCTCTAGCGGAAAATTACAATGAGCAGTTCTTC
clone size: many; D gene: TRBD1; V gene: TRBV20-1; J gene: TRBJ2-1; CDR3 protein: CSARARDSPSYNEQFF; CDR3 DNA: TGCAGTGCTAGAGCTCGGGACAGCCCCTCCTACAATGAGCAGTTCTTC
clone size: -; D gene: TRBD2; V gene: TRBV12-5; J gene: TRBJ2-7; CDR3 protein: CASGLVLRGLAGGQSYEQYF; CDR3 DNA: TGTGCTAGTGGTTTGGTACTTAGGGGACTAGCGGGAGGTCAGAGCTACGAGCAGTACTTC
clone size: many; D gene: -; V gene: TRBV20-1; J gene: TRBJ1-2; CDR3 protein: CSARGGANYGYTF; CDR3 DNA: TGCAGTGCTCGGGGGGGTGCTAACTATGGCTACACCTTC
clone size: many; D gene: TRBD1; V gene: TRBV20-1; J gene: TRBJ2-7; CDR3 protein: CSARDGTGDYEQYF; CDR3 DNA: TGCAGTGCTAGAGATGGGACAGGGGACTACGAGCAGTACTTC
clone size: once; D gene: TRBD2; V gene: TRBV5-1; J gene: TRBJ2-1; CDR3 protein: CASSQTGLAGGWSEQFF; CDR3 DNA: TGCGCCAGCAGCCAAACCGGACTAGCGGGAGGGTGGAGTGAGCAGTTCTTC
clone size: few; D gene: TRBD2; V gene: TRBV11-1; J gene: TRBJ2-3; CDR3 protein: CASSSWGGPDSGTDTQYF; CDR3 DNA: TGTGCCAGCAGCTCGTGGGGAGGGCCAGATTCAGGCACAGATACGCAGTATTTT
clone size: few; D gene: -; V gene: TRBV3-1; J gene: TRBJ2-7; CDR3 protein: CASSHTGTFYEQYF; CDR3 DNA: TGTGCCAGCAGCCACACGGGGACTTTCTACGAGCAGTACTTC
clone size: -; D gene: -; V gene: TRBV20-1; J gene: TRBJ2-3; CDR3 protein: CSARGRFLTDTQYF; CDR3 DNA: TGCAGTGCGAGGGGGAGGTTCCTTACAGATACGCAGTATTTT
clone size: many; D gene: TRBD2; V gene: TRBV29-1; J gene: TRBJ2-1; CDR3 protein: CSVRGGGGNNEQFF; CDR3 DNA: TGCAGCGTGCGGGGGGGAGGCGGGAACAATGAGCAGTTCTTC
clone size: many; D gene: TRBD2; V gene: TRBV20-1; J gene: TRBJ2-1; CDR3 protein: CSALYPLGLADNEQFF; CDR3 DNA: TGCAGTGCCCTTTACCCCCTTGGACTAGCGGACAATGAGCAGTTCTTC